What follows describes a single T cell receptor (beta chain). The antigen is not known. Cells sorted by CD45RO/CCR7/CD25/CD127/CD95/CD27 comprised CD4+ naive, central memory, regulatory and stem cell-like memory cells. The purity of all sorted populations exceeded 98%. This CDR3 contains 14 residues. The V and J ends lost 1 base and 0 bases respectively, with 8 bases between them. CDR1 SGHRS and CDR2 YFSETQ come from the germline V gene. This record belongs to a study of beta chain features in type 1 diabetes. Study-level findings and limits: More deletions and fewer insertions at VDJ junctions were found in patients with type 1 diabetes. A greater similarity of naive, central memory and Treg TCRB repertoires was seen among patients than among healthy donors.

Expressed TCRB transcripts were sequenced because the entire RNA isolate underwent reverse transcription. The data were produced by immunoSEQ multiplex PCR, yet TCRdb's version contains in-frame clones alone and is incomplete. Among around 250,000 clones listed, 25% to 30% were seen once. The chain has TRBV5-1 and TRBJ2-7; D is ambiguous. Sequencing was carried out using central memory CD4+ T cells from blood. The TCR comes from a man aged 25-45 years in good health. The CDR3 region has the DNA TGCGCCAGCAGCTTGAACAGCGACTCCTACGAGCAGTACTTC. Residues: CASSLNSDSYEQYF.